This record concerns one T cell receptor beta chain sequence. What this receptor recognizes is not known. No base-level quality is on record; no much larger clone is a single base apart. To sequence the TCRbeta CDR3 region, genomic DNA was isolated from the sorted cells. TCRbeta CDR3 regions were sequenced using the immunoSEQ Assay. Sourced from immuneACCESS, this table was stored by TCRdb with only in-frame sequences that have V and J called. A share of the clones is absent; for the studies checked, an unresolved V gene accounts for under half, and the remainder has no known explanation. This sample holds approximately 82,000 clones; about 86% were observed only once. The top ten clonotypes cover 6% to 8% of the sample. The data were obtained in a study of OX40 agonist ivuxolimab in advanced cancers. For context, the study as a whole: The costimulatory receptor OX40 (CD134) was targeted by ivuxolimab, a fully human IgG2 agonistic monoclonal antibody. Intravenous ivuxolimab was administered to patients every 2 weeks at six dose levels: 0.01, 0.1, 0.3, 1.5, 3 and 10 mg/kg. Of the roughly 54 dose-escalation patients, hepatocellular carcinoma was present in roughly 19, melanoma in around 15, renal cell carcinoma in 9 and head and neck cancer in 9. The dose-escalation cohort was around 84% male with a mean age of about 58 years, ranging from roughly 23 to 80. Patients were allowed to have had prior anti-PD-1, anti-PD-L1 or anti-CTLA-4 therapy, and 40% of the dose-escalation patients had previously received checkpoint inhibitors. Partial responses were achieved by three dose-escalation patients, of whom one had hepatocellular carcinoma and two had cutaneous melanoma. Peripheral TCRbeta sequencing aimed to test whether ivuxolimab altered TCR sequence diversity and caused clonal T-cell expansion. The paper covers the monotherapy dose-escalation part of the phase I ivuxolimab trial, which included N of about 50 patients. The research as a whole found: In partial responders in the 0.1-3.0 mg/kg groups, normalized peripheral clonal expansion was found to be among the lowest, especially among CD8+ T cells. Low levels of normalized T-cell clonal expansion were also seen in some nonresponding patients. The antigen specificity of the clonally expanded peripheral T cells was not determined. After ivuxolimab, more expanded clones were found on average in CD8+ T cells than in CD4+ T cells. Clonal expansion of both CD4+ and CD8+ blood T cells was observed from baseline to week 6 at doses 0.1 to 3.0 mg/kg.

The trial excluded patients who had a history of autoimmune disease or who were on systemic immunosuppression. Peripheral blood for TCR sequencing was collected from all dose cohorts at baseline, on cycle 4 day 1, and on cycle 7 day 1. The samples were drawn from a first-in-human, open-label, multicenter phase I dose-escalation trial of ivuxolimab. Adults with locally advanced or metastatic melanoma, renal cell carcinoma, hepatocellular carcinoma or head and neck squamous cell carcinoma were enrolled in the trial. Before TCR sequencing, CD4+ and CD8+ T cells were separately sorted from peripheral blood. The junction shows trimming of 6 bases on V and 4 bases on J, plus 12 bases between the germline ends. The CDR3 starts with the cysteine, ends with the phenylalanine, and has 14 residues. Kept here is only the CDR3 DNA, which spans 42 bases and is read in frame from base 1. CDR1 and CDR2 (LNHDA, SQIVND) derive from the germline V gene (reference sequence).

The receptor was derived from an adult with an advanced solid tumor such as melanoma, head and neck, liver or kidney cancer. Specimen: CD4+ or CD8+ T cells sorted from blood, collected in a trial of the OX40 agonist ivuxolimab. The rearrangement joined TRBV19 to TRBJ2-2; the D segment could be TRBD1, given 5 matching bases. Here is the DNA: TGTGCCAGTAGCTCTTACAGGACCACCGGGGAGCTGTTTTTT. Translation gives CASSSYRTTGELFF.